One sample yielded the 23 T cell receptor beta chains listed below, sequenced in a study of breast tumors, draining lymph nodes, adjacent tissues. TCRdb used MiXCR to reprocess the multiplex PCR reads, holding one entry per CDR3 protein. The table includes about 15,000 distinct CDR3 sequences, approximately 50% detected once. The sample comprised tumor-adjacent breast tissue. These receptors originate from a female donor with breast cancer. Some clones in this sample may be carry-over from other donors' samples.

V gene TRBV19 combines with J gene TRBJ1-2; D not certain. CDR1 LNHDA and CDR2 SQIVND come from the germline V gene (reference sequence). The CDR3 covers 12 residues. Trimming took 6 bases from V and 4 from J, leaving 9 bases between them. CDR3: CASRKEGYGYTF. The CDR3, as DNA: TGTGCCAGTAGGAAAGAAGGCTATGGCTACACCTTC.

The chain is built from TRBV20-1 and TRBJ2-3; D not resolved. CDR3 length: 14 amino acids. CDR1 is DFQATT and CDR2 is SNEGSKA in the germline V gene (reference sequence). The V end was cut by 7 bases, the J end by 2 bases, with 16 bases between. CDR3 loop: CSVQYLTYTDTQYF. CDR3 nucleotides: TGCAGTGTCCAATATCTAACTTACACAGATACGCAGTATTTT.

V usage is TRBV2 and J usage is TRBJ2-7; 7 nucleotides line up with TRBD1. Trimming cost V 5 bases and J 7 bases; bases outside gene matches: 11. This CDR3 is built from 14 residues. The germline gives CDR1 SNHLY, CDR2 FYNNEI. The CDR3 sequence is CASSRDSYTREQYF. CDR3 nucleotides: TGTGCCAGCAGTAGGGACAGCTACACCCGGGAGCAGTACTTC.

This rearrangement joins TRBV20-1 to TRBJ2-7; D remains ambiguous. The CDR3 runs to 11 residues. V was pared by 2 bases and J by 7 bases, with 9 bases between. Germline V gene sequence: CDR1 DFQATT, CDR2 SNEGSKA (reference sequence). The CDR3 nucleotides read TGCAGTGCTAGATGGATGGGGGAGCAGTACTTC. Its translation is CSARWMGEQYF.

On this clonotype: Since a much larger clone is just one base distant, this may be a read error. The CDR3 DNA reads as TGCAGTGCTAGGGGCGGACTAGCGGATGCCTACGAGCAGTACTTC. Its protein product is CSARGGLADAYEQYF. This chain links TRBV20-1 with TRBJ2-7; TRBD2 matches 10 bases. V was clipped by 3 bases and J by 2 bases; unmatched bases: 7. Germline-derived CDR1 and CDR2 are DFQATT and SNEGSKA (reference sequence). The CDR3 runs 15 residues.

By share, this clonotype counts as medium-sized. The rearrangement links TRBV25-1 to TRBJ1-3; no reliable D call. V was trimmed by 4 bases and J by 0 bases, leaving 16 bases between them. Germline assignment: CDR1 MGHDK and CDR2 SYGVNS. The CDR3 loop spans 17 amino acids. The CDR3 loop reads CASSAPFGWGSGNTIYF. CDR3 nucleotides: TGTGCCAGCAGTGCTCCTTTCGGGTGGGGCTCTGGAAACACCATATATTTT.

The rearrangement links TRBV5-1 to TRBJ2-1; 11 nucleotides match TRBD2. Trimming at V came to 3 bases and at J to 3 bases, leaving 8 bases not matched to a gene. From germline, CDR1 is SGHRS and CDR2 YFSETQ. There are 17 residues in the CDR3. DNA of the CDR3: TGCGCCAGCAGCTCTCAACTAGCGGGAGTCAGCTACAATGAGCAGTTCTTC. It codes for CASSSQLAGVSYNEQFF.

The chain carries TRBV28 and TRBJ1-5; TRBD1 matches at 8 bases. The V segment lost 5 bases and the J segment 5 bases; nucleotides outside the gene matches: 5. Germline values: CDR1 MDHEN, CDR2 SYDVKM. The CDR3 consists of 14 residues. Here the CDR3 reads CASSPTGVDQPQHF. CDR3 nucleotides: TGTGCCAGCAGTCCGACAGGGGTTGATCAGCCCCAGCATTTT.

The chain combines TRBV7-9 with TRBJ1-4, with D hard to call. The germline gives CDR1 SEHNR, CDR2 FQNEAQ (reference sequence). V was pared by 0 bases and J by 2 bases, with 22 bases between. The CDR3 contains 20 residues. The DNA of the CDR3 is TGTGCCAGCAGCTTAGCGCGACAATTTGGGGTTGTAATCACTAATGAAAAACTGTTTTTT. Protein product: CASSLARQFGVVITNEKLFF.

This clonotype appeared many times. V is TRBV12-5 and J is TRBJ2-5, with a tentative D call TRBD1 (5 bases). CDR3 length: 13 residues. The ends were cut back, 1 base at V and 4 bases at J, with 7 bases in the middle. The germline gives CDR1 LGHNT, CDR2 FRNRAP. The CDR3 region has the DNA TGTGCTAGTGGTTTGGGCAGGGTAGAGACCCAGTACTTC. Translated, it gives CASGLGRVETQYF. Full variable domain (rest looked up from reference TRBV12-5 and TRBJ2-5): DARVTQTPRHKVTEMGQEVTMRCQPILGHNTVFWYRQTMMQGLELLAYFRNRAPLDDSGMPKDRFSAEMPDATLATLKIQPSEPRDSAVYFCASGLGRVETQYFGPGTRLLVL.

This clonotype appeared a few times. Given a much more abundant clone one base away, this may be a read error. This chain uses TRBV20-1 with TRBJ2-5; D is unresolved. This CDR3 region has 14 residues. CDR1 is DFQATT, CDR2 SNEGSKA, per germline (reference sequence). In DNA form, the CDR3 reads TGCAGTGCTAGACCCCAGGAAGTCCAAGCGACCCAGTACTTC. Protein product: CSARPQEVQATQYF.

CDR3 nucleotides: TGTGCCACCAGTGACACCTACGAGCAGTACTTC. Protein product: CATSDTYEQYF. The rearrangement joins TRBV24-1 to TRBJ2-7; no clear D gene. Per the germline V gene, CDR1 is KGHDR and CDR2 is SFDVKD. The V end was cut by 4 bases, the J end by 2 bases, with 2 bases between. This CDR3 region has 11 residues.

The J gene is TRBJ1-2, the V gene TRBV29-1, with D possibly being TRBD1 (5 bases). CDR1 and CDR2 (germline): SQVTM, ANQGSEA. The CDR3 length is 17 residues. V was shortened by 7 bases and J by 2 bases, with 26 bases between the two germline ends. The CDR3 here is CSASNYFTGTKNYGYTF. CDR3 sequence (DNA): TGCAGCGCCTCGAACTATTTTACCGGGACGAAGAACTATGGCTACACCTTC.

The V and J genes are TRBV10-3 and TRBJ1-3, with 9 bases identical to TRBD1. This CDR3 region has 15 residues. V shed 8 bases, J shed 0 bases, and the junction held 5 bases outside the gene matches. CDR1 is ENHRY, CDR2 SYGVKD, per germline. For the CDR3, the DNA is TGTGCCATCGGGGGGACAGGGCACTCTGGAAACACCATATATTTT. Its protein is CAIGGTGHSGNTIYF.

This sequence joins TRBV6-2 or TRBV6-3 and TRBJ1-4, with 8 bases identical to TRBD1. Per germline, CDR1 MNHEY and CDR2 SVGEGT. With V trimmed by 0 bases and J by 8 bases, 8 bases remained unmatched. This CDR3 spans 16 amino acids. Written as DNA, the CDR3 is TGTGCCAGCAGTTACTCCGGACAGGGAATTTGGGAAAAACTGTTTTTT. Amino acid sequence: CASSYSGQGIWEKLFF.

The chain employs TRBV11-2 and TRBJ2-7; 7 nucleotides line up with TRBD2. This CDR3 has 14 residues. V gave up 1 base and J gave up 6 bases; unmatched junction bases: 6. Germline V gene lookup returns CDR1 SGHAT and CDR2 FQNNGV. CDR3 bases: TGTGCCAGCAGCTTAGTACTGACGGGAGGCGAGCAGTACTTC. Encoded protein: CASSLVLTGGEQYF.

This clonotype is classed as medium-sized. The V and J genes are TRBV12-3 or TRBV12-4 and TRBJ2-7; 8 nucleotides match TRBD1. V lost 4 bases, J lost 0 bases, and 5 bases stayed unmatched. CDR3 length: 15 residues. CDR3 sequence (DNA): TGTGCCAGCAGTTGGGGACAGGACCTCTCCTACGAGCAGTACTTC. It codes for CASSWGQDLSYEQYF.

This clonotype turned up a few times. The chain uses TRBV29-1 and TRBJ2-1; 9 bases line up with TRBD1. The V gene's germline CDR1 is SQVTM and CDR2 ANQGSEA. V was clipped by 4 bases and J by 7 bases; unmatched bases: 5. The CDR3 is made up of 13 amino acids. This CDR3 is CSVVATGGNEQFF. In DNA form, the CDR3 reads TGCAGCGTTGTGGCGACAGGGGGTAATGAGCAGTTCTTC.

On this clonotype: A read error may produce the germline difference seen at one junction end. This chain links TRBV6-5 with TRBJ1-3; D is unresolved. Germline CDR1 MNHEY, CDR2 SVGAGI. The CDR3 extends over 14 amino acids. The CDR3 DNA follows: TGTGCCAGCAGTCACTCGAAGAGCCGAAACACCATATACTTT. This gives the protein CASSHSKSRNTIYF.

Judged by abundance, this clonotype is medium-sized. The rearrangement links TRBV5-1 to TRBJ1-2; TRBD1 matches 8 bases. This CDR3 is 14 amino acids long. J lost 4 bases, V lost 4 bases, and 6 bases had no gene match. The germline CDR1 and CDR2 sequences are SGHRS and YFSETQ. The CDR3: CASSTDRAGYGYTF. The CDR3 DNA reads TGCGCCAGCAGCACGGACAGGGCCGGCTATGGCTACACCTTC.

This clonotype was found a few times. This chain uses TRBV10-3 with TRBJ2-3, with D perhaps TRBD1 (6 bases). V was shortened by 6 bases and J by 5 bases, with 12 bases between the two germline ends. The CDR3 sequence is 13 residues long. Germline CDR1 is ENHRY and CDR2 is SYGVKD. This chain's CDR3 is CAIRETGLDTQYF. For the CDR3, the DNA is TGTGCCATCAGGGAAACAGGGCTAGATACGCAGTATTTT.

By proportion, this clonotype is medium-sized (0.01 to 0.1%). This sequence joins TRBV5-1 and TRBJ1-4; weak D call: TRBD1 (6 bases). This CDR3 is built from 17 residues. Germline V gene lookup returns CDR1 SGHRS and CDR2 YFSETQ. The ends were cut back, 5 bases at V and 8 bases at J, with 25 bases in the middle. The CDR3 loop is CASSVYSRQDGGEKLFF. In DNA, the CDR3 is TGCGCCAGCAGTGTGTACTCTCGACAGGACGGAGGCGAAAAACTGTTTTTT.

The rearrangement joins TRBV20-1 to TRBJ2-1; weak D call: TRBD2 (6 bases). V dropped 6 bases and J dropped 5 bases, with 11 bases sitting between them. There are 12 residues in the CDR3. Per germline, CDR1 DFQATT and CDR2 SNEGSKA (reference sequence). As DNA, the CDR3 is TGCAGTGCAAGGGGACTCCACAATGAGCAGTTCTTC. It yields the protein CSARGLHNEQFF.